This TCR beta chain was sequenced during a study of shared clonotypes between healthy human individuals. Study-wide points: Few donors limited the genetic and exposure-history diversity represented. Relative to memory subsets, naive subsets generally showed larger estimated richness. Non-shared clonotypes showed lower generation probabilities than clonotypes common to all four donors. Clonotype sharing levels among donors were expected to vary with sequencing depth.

This clone has a handful of counts. Its antigen is unknown. Germline V gene data show CDR1 as MGHRA and CDR2 as YSYEKL. Between the trimmed V and J ends, which lost 1 base and 7 bases, there was a span of 11 bases. This CDR3 has 14 amino acids. Profiling relied on immunoSEQ multiplex PCR, and the TCRdb table lists in-frame clones only, not all of them. The sample consists of about 1.5 million clones, around 98% of them appearing once. The V call is TRBV4-1, the J call TRBJ1-5, with D uncertain. Sequenced material: naive CD4+ T cells sorted from blood. Sample subset: CD45RA+ positively selected. This clonotype was sampled from a man aged 25-40 years in good health. CDR3 coding DNA: TGCGCCAGCAGCCAAGTAGCAGTGGAGCAGCCCCAGCATTTT. This encodes CASSQVAVEQPQHF.